This entry is about one TCR beta chain. This entry is derived from a study of T cell changes during pregnancy in multiple sclerosis. The V and J ends lost 0 bases and 6 bases respectively, with 13 bases between them. The CDR3 sequence is 16 residues long. Germline V gene data show CDR1 as SGHDT and CDR2 as YYEEEE. Data came from immunoSEQ multiplex PCR; TCRdb stores just in-frame clones and leaves some out. The sample consists of more than 65,000 clones, 85% to 95% of them appearing once. The chain couples TRBV5-6 to TRBJ1-6; D uncertain. The material was CD4+ T cells from peripheral blood mononuclear cells, obtained before pregnancy. This receptor was taken from a female donor with multiple sclerosis, enrolled in a pregnancy study. The CDR3 DNA sequence: TGTGCCAGCAGCTTGGCCCCGGGAGCCACTAATTCACCCCTCCACTTT. Its translation is CASSLAPGATNSPLHF. Using reference TRBV5-6 and TRBJ1-6 for the parts outside the CDR3, the full variable domain is DAGVTQSPTHLIKTRGQQVTLRCSPKSGHDTVSWYQQALGQGPQFIFQYYEEEERQRGNFPDRFSGHQFPNYSSELNVNALLLGDSALYLCASSLAPGATNSPLHFGNGTRLTVT.